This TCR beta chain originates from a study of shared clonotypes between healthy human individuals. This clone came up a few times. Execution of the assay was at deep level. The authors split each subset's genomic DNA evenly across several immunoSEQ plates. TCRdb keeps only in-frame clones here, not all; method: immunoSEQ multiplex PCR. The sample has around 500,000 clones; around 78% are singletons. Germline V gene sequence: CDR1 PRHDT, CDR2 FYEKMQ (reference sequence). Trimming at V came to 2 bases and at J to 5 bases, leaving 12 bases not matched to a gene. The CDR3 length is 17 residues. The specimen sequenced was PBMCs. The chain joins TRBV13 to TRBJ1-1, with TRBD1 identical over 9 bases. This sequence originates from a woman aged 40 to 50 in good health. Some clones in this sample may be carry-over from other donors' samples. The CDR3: CASSLKGGTGMWTEAFF. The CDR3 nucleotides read TGTGCCAGCAGCTTAAAAGGGGGGACAGGGATGTGGACTGAAGCTTTCTTT. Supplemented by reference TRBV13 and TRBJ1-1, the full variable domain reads AAGVIQSPRHLIKEKRETATLKCYPIPRHDTVYWYQQGPGQDPQFLISFYEKMQSDKGSIPDRFSAQQFSDYHSELNMSSLELGDSALYFCASSLKGGTGMWTEAFFGQGTRLTVV.